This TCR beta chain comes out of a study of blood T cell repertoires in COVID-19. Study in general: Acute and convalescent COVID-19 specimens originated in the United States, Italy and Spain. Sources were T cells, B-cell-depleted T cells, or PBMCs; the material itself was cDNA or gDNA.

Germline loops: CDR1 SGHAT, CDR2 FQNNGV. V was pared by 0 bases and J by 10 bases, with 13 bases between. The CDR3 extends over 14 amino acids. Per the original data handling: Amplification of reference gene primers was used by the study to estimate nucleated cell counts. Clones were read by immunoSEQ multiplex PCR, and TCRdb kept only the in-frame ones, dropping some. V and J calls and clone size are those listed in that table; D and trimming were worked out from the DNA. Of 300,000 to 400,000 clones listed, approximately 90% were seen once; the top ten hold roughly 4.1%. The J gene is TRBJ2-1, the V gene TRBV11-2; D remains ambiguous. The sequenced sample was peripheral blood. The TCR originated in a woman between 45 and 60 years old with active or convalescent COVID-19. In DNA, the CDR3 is TGTGCCAGCAGCTTAGATGAGGCCCGTGGGGAGCAGTTCTTC. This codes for CASSLDEARGEQFF.